The clone carrying this T cell receptor beta chain appeared a single time. Its antigen is as yet unknown. This sample stems from a study of cytomegalovirus exposure and HLA in healthy donors. Study-level background: Samples from HLA-typed donors yielded about 85 million unique TCRs in an early data release. The study, taken as a whole, reports: Most likely, a cluster of highly shared sequence variants arose as a sequencing artifact.

Regarding donors, all were healthy bone marrow donors. Researchers ran the PCR with 60 Vbeta and 13 Jbeta primers. Some clones are missing from TCRdb's copy, which holds only in-frame ones; the method was immunoSEQ multiplex PCR. The data show 200,000 to 250,000 clones, about 78% seen once. The J segment lost 1 base and the V segment lost 8 bases, leaving 13 bases of the junction unmatched. This CDR3 has 16 residues. Per the germline V gene, CDR1 is SGHRS and CDR2 is YFSETQ. This receptor was identified in a male donor in good health and CMV-seronegative. The chain carries TRBV5-1 and TRBJ1-1; 8 bases are a match to TRBD1. What was sequenced was PBMCs. DNA of the CDR3: TGCGCCAGTAGGACAGGGATCCCACTCGGGAACACTGAAGCTTTCTTT. Translating it yields CASRTGIPLGNTEAFF.